One and the same sample provided the 27 T cell receptor beta chains below, sequenced in a study of shared clonotypes between healthy human individuals. The assay was immunoSEQ multiplex PCR, and TCRdb's table has in-frame clones only and misses some. The data hold 650,000 to 750,000 clones, with about two thirds observed a single time. Sequencing input: memory CD4+ T cells sorted from blood. As to subset: CD45RA-negative fraction. Receptors originate from a woman in her 30s in good health.

This clone was counted between two and nine times. The chain links TRBV28 to TRBJ1-1; no firm D call. The V gene lost 5 bases and the J gene lost 2 bases, with 6 bases spanning the gap. This CDR3 contains 12 residues. The germline gives CDR1 MDHEN, CDR2 SYDVKM. The CDR3 loop is CASSTSNTEAFF. The DNA for the CDR3 is TGTGCCAGCAGTACGAGCAACACTGAAGCTTTCTTT.

This chain connects TRBV5-1 to TRBJ2-7; 11 bases match TRBD2. The CDR3 covers 15 residues. V shed 4 bases and J 3 bases; nucleotides not matched to a gene: 6. Looked up from germline, CDR1 is SGHRS and CDR2 is YFSETQ. CDR3 DNA: TGCGCCAGCAGCGCGAGGACTAGCGGGTTCTACGAGCAGTACTTC. Protein product: CASSARTSGFYEQYF.

The rearrangement uses TRBV5-5 and TRBJ2-7; possibly TRBD1 or TRBD2 for D (5 bases each). The CDR3 covers 16 residues. V lost 1 base to trimming and J lost 2 bases, with 16 bases between them. Germline assignment: CDR1 SGHKS and CDR2 YYEKEE (reference sequence). Written as DNA, the CDR3 is TGTGCCAGCAGCTTGAACGTGGGGACGCCTCCCTACGAGCAGTACTTC. Translation gives CASSLNVGTPPYEQYF.

This clone showed up just a few times. This rearrangement joins TRBV6-1 to TRBJ2-7; TRBD1 matches 7 bases. CDR3 size: 17 residues. V shed 1 base, J shed 3 bases, and the junction held 12 bases outside the gene matches. The germline V gene encodes CDR1 MNHNS and CDR2 SASEGT. The DNA for the CDR3 is TGTGCCAGCAGTGAAGTTTGGTGGGGACAGACCAACTACGAGCAGTACTTC. This encodes CASSEVWWGQTNYEQYF.

The sample holds a few counts of this clone. The genes are TRBV10-3 and TRBJ2-5; tentative D call: TRBD1 (6 bases). The CDR3 contains 14 residues. Germline V gene data show CDR1 as ENHRY and CDR2 as SYGVKD. Trimming took off 4 bases at V and 2 bases at J, with 11 bases between the two ends. The DNA for the CDR3 is TGTGCCATCAGTGGGACAGCAACTCAAGAGACCCAGTACTTC. Residues: CAISGTATQETQYF.

This clone was counted once. The CDR3 sequence is CASSPFGQEQYEQYF. The CDR3, as DNA: TGTGCCAGCTCACCCTTTGGGCAGGAACAATACGAGCAGTACTTC. The chain is built from TRBV18 and TRBJ2-7, with D uncertain. CDR1 and CDR2 (germline): KGHSH, LQKENI. Deletions cut 3 bases from V and 4 bases from J, with 16 bases between. The CDR3 totals 15 residues.

The chain couples TRBV27 to TRBJ1-4; D is uncertain. The CDR3 extends over 11 amino acids. In germline, CDR1 is MNHEY, CDR2 SMNVEV (reference sequence). V lost 6 bases and J lost 8, with 7 bases in between. The CDR3 DNA reads TGTGCCAGCAGCCCCGGGGAAAAACTGTTTTTT. Translated: CASSPGEKLFF. The whole variable domain, filled in from reference TRBV27 and TRBJ1-4, reads EAQVTQNPRYLITVTGKKLTVTCSQNMNHEYMSWYRQDPGLGLRQIYYSMNVEVTDKGDVPEGYKVSRKEKRNFPLILESPSPNQTSLYFCASSPGEKLFFGSGTQLSVL.

The rearrangement uses TRBV28 and TRBJ1-2; a possible D gene is TRBD1 (5 bases). CDR1 and CDR2 from the germline V gene are MDHEN and SYDVKM. The CDR3 is 12 amino acids. V was trimmed by 8 bases and J by 2 bases, leaving 9 bases between them. CDR3 in amino acids: CASGRQNYGYTF. CDR3 in DNA: TGTGCCAGCGGGCGACAGAACTATGGCTACACCTTC.

The gene calls are TRBV19 and TRBJ2-7, with 8 bases that match TRBD2. The CDR3 has 14 amino acids. Germline CDR1 and CDR2: LNHDA and SQIVND (reference sequence). The trim removed 6 bases at V and 6 bases at J, leaving 10 bases unmatched. CDR3 residues: CASSAPGLVAEQYF. Here the CDR3 DNA reads TGTGCCAGTAGCGCCCCGGGACTAGTCGCCGAGCAGTACTTC. Full variable domain (rest looked up from reference TRBV19 and TRBJ2-7): DGGITQSPKYLFRKEGQNVTLSCEQNLNHDAMYWYRQDPGQGLRLIYYSQIVNDFQKGDIAEGYSVSREKKESFPLTVTSAQKNPTAFYLCASSAPGLVAEQYFGPGTRLTVT.

The chain combines TRBV5-1 with TRBJ2-4; D remains ambiguous. This CDR3 spans 14 amino acids. Trimming took 6 bases from V and 3 from J, leaving 13 bases between them. Looked up from germline, CDR1 is SGHRS and CDR2 is YFSETQ. The CDR3 here is CASKAGSDKNIQYF. The CDR3 DNA reads TGCGCCAGCAAGGCTGGCTCAGACAAAAACATTCAGTACTTC. The full variable domain, completed using reference TRBV5-1 and TRBJ2-4, is KAGVTQTPRYLIKTRGQQVTLSCSPISGHRSVSWYQQTPGQGLQFLFEYFSETQRNKGNFPGRFSGRQFSNSRSEMNVSTLELGDSALYLCASKAGSDKNIQYFGAGTRLSVL.

The gene calls are TRBV4-2 and TRBJ2-3, with 11 bases fitting TRBD2. V lost 2 bases to trimming and J lost 5 bases; unmatched junction nucleotides: 6. There are 16 residues in the CDR3. The germline V gene has CDR1 LGHNA and CDR2 YNFKEQ. This chain's CDR3 is CASSQFTSGRGDTQYF. The CDR3 DNA follows: TGTGCCAGCAGCCAATTCACTAGCGGGAGAGGAGATACGCAGTATTTT.

The J gene is TRBJ2-2, the V gene TRBV6-4, with D possibly being TRBD2 (5 bases). The CDR3 contains 14 residues. In germline, CDR1 is MRHNA, CDR2 SNTAGT. Trimming removed 7 bases at V and 6 bases at J, with 15 bases between. CDR3 sequence reads: CASKEARAAGELFF. The CDR3 nucleotides are TGTGCCAGCAAGGAGGCTAGGGCCGCCGGGGAGCTGTTTTTT.

J is TRBJ1-2 and V is TRBV19; a possible D gene is TRBD1 (5 bases). Deletions cut 3 bases from V and 4 bases from J, with 9 bases between. Germline V lookup: CDR1 LNHDA, CDR2 SQIVND (reference sequence). This CDR3 has 13 amino acids. The CDR3 DNA reads TGTGCCAGTAGTATTAAGGGGAGCTATGGCTACACCTTC. Amino acids: CASSIKGSYGYTF.

V is TRBV14 and J is TRBJ2-1; 10 nucleotides agree with TRBD1. CDR1 is SGHDN, CDR2 FVKESK, per germline. Germline trimming cut 4 bases from V and 3 bases from J; bases unmatched to any gene: 3. The CDR3 is 15 residues long. For the CDR3, the DNA is TGTGCCAGCAGCCCCCGGACAGGGGGCTACAATGAGCAGTTCTTC. This sequence encodes CASSPRTGGYNEQFF.

This clone was found a few times. The V gene is TRBV7-2, the J gene TRBJ2-7, with TRBD2 as a possible D gene (6 bases). The germline V gene encodes CDR1 SGHTA and CDR2 FQGNSA. Trimming cost V 3 bases and J 6 bases, with 24 bases left between them. The CDR3 is made up of 17 amino acids. CDR3 loop: CASSFTGVATRLGEQYF. CDR3 coding DNA: TGTGCCAGCAGCTTTACGGGAGTAGCGACCAGACTGGGCGAGCAGTACTTC.

The chain uses TRBV5-1 and TRBJ1-2, with 8 positions matching TRBD1. V was clipped by 0 bases and J by 1 base; unmatched bases: 5. The CDR3 has 16 residues. Germline CDR1 is SGHRS and CDR2 is YFSETQ. The CDR3 DNA reads TGCGCCAGCAGCTTGGCGGCAGGGGGCGATAACTATGGCTACACCTTC. Its translation is CASSLAAGGDNYGYTF. The full variable domain, its missing parts supplied by reference TRBV5-1 and TRBJ1-2, is KAGVTQTPRYLIKTRGQQVTLSCSPISGHRSVSWYQQTPGQGLQFLFEYFSETQRNKGNFPGRFSGRQFSNSRSEMNVSTLELGDSALYLCASSLAAGGDNYGYTFGSGTRLTVV.

This clone was picked up one time. The chain recombines TRBV6-1 with TRBJ2-7; 11 bases fit TRBD2. Germline V lookup: CDR1 MNHNS, CDR2 SASEGT. The J segment lost 4 bases and the V segment lost 4 bases, leaving 9 bases of the junction unmatched. This CDR3 region has 16 residues. CDR3 loop: CASSARASGRMYEQYF. In DNA, the CDR3 is TGTGCCAGCAGTGCCAGAGCTAGCGGGAGGATGTACGAGCAGTACTTC.

The V and J genes are TRBV4-1 and TRBJ2-1; 7 bases align to TRBD1. There are 14 residues in the CDR3. The trim removed 3 bases at V and 8 bases at J, leaving 7 bases unmatched. Germline CDR1 and CDR2: MGHRA and YSYEKL. The CDR3 nucleotides are TGCGCCAGCAGCCACATAGGACAGGTCCATGAGCAGTTCTTC. This encodes CASSHIGQVHEQFF.

V usage is TRBV2 and J usage is TRBJ1-2; D is possibly TRBD1 (5 bases). Germline assignment: CDR1 SNHLY and CDR2 FYNNEI. The CDR3 length is 13 residues. V dropped 4 bases and J dropped 5 bases, with 11 bases sitting between them. CDR3 in amino acids: CASSADTEYGYTF. As DNA, the CDR3 is TGTGCCAGCAGTGCGGACACGGAATATGGCTACACCTTC.

This clone has ten or more counts. J is TRBJ1-1 and V is TRBV5-1; perhaps TRBD1 as D (5 bases). The V gene's germline CDR1 is SGHRS and CDR2 YFSETQ. CDR3 length: 15 residues. V was pared by 4 bases and J by 0 bases, with 13 bases between. CDR3 protein: CASSLNEGMNTEAFF. CDR3 DNA: TGCGCCAGCAGCCTGAACGAGGGGATGAACACTGAAGCTTTCTTT. Complete variable domain (other parts from reference TRBV5-1 and TRBJ1-1): KAGVTQTPRYLIKTRGQQVTLSCSPISGHRSVSWYQQTPGQGLQFLFEYFSETQRNKGNFPGRFSGRQFSNSRSEMNVSTLELGDSALYLCASSLNEGMNTEAFFGQGTRLTVV.

This chain uses TRBV4-1 with TRBJ1-3; D call uncertain. This CDR3 spans 14 amino acids. Germline-derived CDR1 and CDR2 are MGHRA and YSYEKL. The V end was cut by 3 bases, the J end by 4 bases, with 10 bases between. The CDR3 nucleotides read TGCGCCAGCAGCCAGCCCACCGAGGGAAACACCATATATTTT. Its protein product is CASSQPTEGNTIYF.

This chain links TRBV5-1 with TRBJ2-1; a weak D match, TRBD1 (5 bases). There are 15 residues in the CDR3. CDR1 and CDR2 (germline): SGHRS, YFSETQ. V was shortened by 4 bases and J by 1 base, with 12 bases between the two germline ends. CDR3 region: CASSHDSQSYNEQFF. DNA of the CDR3: TGCGCCAGCAGCCACGACAGCCAATCCTACAATGAGCAGTTCTTC.

V usage is TRBV11-2 and J usage is TRBJ2-1; no reliable D call. Per the germline V gene, CDR1 is SGHAT and CDR2 is FQNNGV. CDR3 length equals 14 residues. The V end lost 1 base, the J end lost 5 bases, and 9 bases lay between the germline ends. The CDR3 nucleotides are TGTGCCAGCAGCTTAGCGGGTAGACACAATGAGCAGTTCTTC. Its protein product is CASSLAGRHNEQFF.

Notes on this clone: A far larger clone is a single base away, which makes a read error likely. The rearrangement uses TRBV5-4 and TRBJ2-6, with D hard to call. The CDR3 contains 13 residues. Looked up from germline, CDR1 is SGHNT and CDR2 is YYREEE (reference sequence). Trimming took off 1 base at V and 3 bases at J, with 2 bases between the two ends. The CDR3 sequence is CASSLFGANVLTF. Here the CDR3 DNA reads TGTGCCAGCAGCTTGTTTGGGGCCAACGTCCTGACTTTC. The variable domain in full, completed from reference TRBV5-4 and TRBJ2-6, reads ETGVTQSPTHLIKTRGQQVTLRCSSQSGHNTVSWYQQALGQGPQFIFQYYREEENGRGNFPPRFSGLQFPNYSSELNVNALELDDSALYLCASSLFGANVLTFGAGSRLTVL.

The chain carries TRBV28 and TRBJ1-2; 11 bases match TRBD1. V was pared by 6 bases and J by 8 bases, with 8 bases of the junction left unmatched. The CDR3 runs 14 residues. Germline-derived CDR1 and CDR2 are MDHEN and SYDVKM. As DNA, the CDR3 is TGTGCCAGCAGGGAAGGACAGGGGGCGCGGGGCTACACCTTC. This sequence encodes CASREGQGARGYTF.

The V gene is TRBV7-6, the J gene TRBJ2-3; maybe TRBD2 (7 bases). The length of the CDR3 is 15 residues. CDR1 is SGHVS and CDR2 is FNYEAQ in the germline V gene. V was cut by 2 bases and J by 6 bases, with 15 bases left in between. CDR3 coding DNA: TGTGCCAGCAGCTTATTCGGGGGGCAAGGGGATACGCAGTATTTT. Translating it yields CASSLFGGQGDTQYF.

The J gene is TRBJ2-1, the V gene TRBV6-4; TRBD2 matches at 9 bases. Trimming removed 3 bases from V and 6 bases from J; junction bases left unmatched: 6. The CDR3 totals 15 residues. Germline V gene data show CDR1 as MRHNA and CDR2 as SNTAGT. CDR3 DNA sequence: TGTGCCAGCAGTGAAGGCGGGAGGGCCCGCAATGAGCAGTTCTTC. The encoded protein is CASSEGGRARNEQFF.